The 21 T cell receptor beta chains below come from one sample, sequenced in a study of blood T cell repertoires in COVID-19. Profiling relied on immunoSEQ multiplex PCR, and the TCRdb table lists in-frame clones only, not all of them. The profile covers about 140,000 clones, with about nine tenths appearing a single time and more than 2% taken by the ten largest. The specimen sequenced was peripheral blood. The receptors stem from a human donor with COVID-19, enrolled during active disease. The donor label of this sample is uncertain.

Turning to this clone: Other DNA sequences in this sample translate to the same CDR3. The chain couples TRBV19 to TRBJ2-1; 13 bases line up with TRBD2. Germline V gene sequence: CDR1 LNHDA, CDR2 SQIVND (reference sequence). Losses at the gene ends were 6 bases for V and 1 base for J; bases not matched to a gene: 3. The CDR3 contains 16 residues. The CDR3 protein is CASSPTSGGSYNEQFF. CDR3 DNA: TGTGCCAGTAGCCCGACTAGCGGGGGGTCCTACAATGAGCAGTTCTTC.

The table lists this clone with a few counts. This chain uses TRBV30 with TRBJ2-7, with 9 bases matching TRBD1. The V gene end was trimmed by 5 bases and the J gene end by 5 bases; junction bases not matched to a gene: 7. Germline V lookup: CDR1 GTSNPN, CDR2 SVGIG (reference sequence). The CDR3 totals 13 residues. The CDR3 region is CAWAGTGPHEQYF. In DNA form, the CDR3 reads TGTGCCTGGGCCGGGACAGGGCCCCACGAGCAGTACTTC. The full variable domain, with the rest looked up from reference TRBV30 and TRBJ2-7, is SQTIHQWPATLVQPVGSPLSLECTVEGTSNPNLYWYRQAAGRGLQLLFYSVGIGQISSEVPQNLSASRPQDRQFILSSKKLLLSDSGFYLCAWAGTGPHEQYFGPGTRLTVT.

The genes are TRBV13 and TRBJ2-7; D is perhaps TRBD1 (5 bases). Trimming cost V 3 bases and J 3 bases, with 9 bases left between them. Looked up from germline, CDR1 is PRHDT and CDR2 is FYEKMQ (reference sequence). This CDR3 is built from 13 residues. CDR3 residues: CASSFDRLYEQYF. The CDR3 bases are TGTGCCAGCAGCTTTGACAGACTCTACGAGCAGTACTTC.

The genes are TRBV7-3 and TRBJ2-2, with D perhaps TRBD2 (5 bases). CDR1 is SGHTA, CDR2 FQGTGA, per germline. This CDR3 comprises 16 residues. The ends were cut back, 2 bases at V and 1 base at J, with 11 bases in the middle. CDR3 in DNA: TGTGCCAGCAGCTTAGGTCTAGGACTGAACACCGGGGAGCTGTTTTTT. Translated, it gives CASSLGLGLNTGELFF.

The V call is TRBV5-8, the J call TRBJ1-1; D gene unclear. There are 12 residues in the CDR3. The V and J ends lost 0 bases and 8 bases respectively, with 8 bases between them. The germline V gene encodes CDR1 SGHTS and CDR2 YDEGEE. Here the CDR3 reads CASSLVRAEAFF. CDR3 DNA sequence: TGTGCCAGCAGCTTGGTGAGGGCCGAAGCTTTCTTT.

The chain is built from TRBV6-5 and TRBJ1-3; the D is unclear. V lost 6 bases and J lost 4, with 16 bases in between. The germline CDR1 and CDR2 sequences are MNHEY and SVGAGI. CDR3 length: 15 residues. The CDR3 DNA reads as TGTGCCAGCAGGGACCCCAGAGGAGGAGGAAACACCATATATTTT. It translates to CASRDPRGGGNTIYF.

This clone was seen a handful of times. The chain employs TRBV19 and TRBJ1-2; perhaps TRBD1 as D (6 bases). V lost 6 bases, J lost 8 bases, and 16 bases lay in between. Germline V gene lookup returns CDR1 LNHDA and CDR2 SQIVND (reference sequence). CDR3 length: 13 amino acids. CDR3 in amino acids: CASSPTGGLGYTF. The CDR3 DNA reads as TGTGCCAGTAGCCCTACGGGGGGGCTCGGCTACACCTTC.

V usage is TRBV11-2 and J usage is TRBJ2-1; no firm D call. The length of the CDR3 is 12 residues. Trimming shortened V by 3 bases and J by 8 bases, and 8 bases separated the two germline ends. Germline CDR1 is SGHAT and CDR2 is FQNNGV. CDR3 DNA: TGTGCCAGCAGCTTTTTGTCTTATGAGCAGTTCTTC. It codes for CASSFLSYEQFF.

The J gene is TRBJ2-1, the V gene TRBV7-9; a weak D match, TRBD2 (6 bases). Per germline, CDR1 SEHNR and CDR2 FQNEAQ (reference sequence). The CDR3 is made up of 16 amino acids. The V end was cut by 5 bases, the J end by 10 bases, with 24 bases between. The chain's CDR3 is CASSPLLGTFRSEQFF. The CDR3 nucleotides are TGTGCCAGCAGCCCACTCCTCGGGACTTTCAGGTCGGAGCAGTTCTTC.

This chain connects TRBV6-5 to TRBJ1-2; D gene ambiguous. The CDR3 covers 12 residues. V was pared by 5 bases and J by 2 bases, with 6 bases between. In germline, CDR1 is MNHEY, CDR2 SVGAGI. The CDR3 protein is CASSIQNYGYTF. CDR3 bases: TGTGCCAGCAGTATACAGAACTATGGCTACACCTTC.

The chain carries TRBV11-2 and TRBJ2-5, with TRBD1 matching over 7 bases. Germline V gene data show CDR1 as SGHAT and CDR2 as FQNNGV. CDR3 size: 14 residues. The J segment lost 5 bases and the V segment lost 10 bases, leaving 13 bases of the junction unmatched. The DNA of the CDR3 is TGTGCCACCCCCAGAGTAGGGGGCAAGGAGACCCAGTACTTC. Its protein is CATPRVGGKETQYF.

This rearrangement joins TRBV4-1 to TRBJ1-5; D is unclear. The CDR3 runs to 14 residues. The V gene's germline CDR1 is MGHRA and CDR2 YSYEKL. The germline V and J ends were trimmed by 0 bases and 1 base, with 4 bases remaining between them. The CDR3 DNA reads TGCGCCAGCAGCCAAGAGGGCAGCAATCAGCCCCAGCATTTT. Translated: CASSQEGSNQPQHF.

This clone was detected once. The chain employs TRBV18 and TRBJ2-7, with 7 bases aligning to TRBD1. The V segment lost 3 bases and the J segment 1 base; nucleotides outside the gene matches: 9. There are 16 residues in the CDR3. Germline V gives CDR1 KGHSH, CDR2 LQKENI. Here the CDR3 DNA reads TGTGCCAGCTCACCTCAAACAGGGGTATCATCCTACGAGCAGTACTTC. Protein product: CASSPQTGVSSYEQYF.

The rearrangement uses TRBV28 and TRBJ2-7, with 7 bases lining up with TRBD2. Germline-derived CDR1 and CDR2 are MDHEN and SYDVKM. The ends lost 3 bases at V and 3 bases at J; junction bases unmatched: 5. This CDR3 region has 14 residues. The CDR3 DNA reads as TGTGCCAGCAGTTTGGGGGGGGACGGCTACGAGCAGTACTTC. Translated: CASSLGGDGYEQYF.

This sequence joins TRBV27 and TRBJ1-1; a weak D match, TRBD1 (5 bases). CDR1 is MNHEY and CDR2 is SMNVEV in the germline V gene (reference sequence). V was shortened by 3 bases and J by 7 bases, with 15 bases between the two germline ends. The CDR3 length is 14 residues. CDR3 protein: CASSFDSQTGEAFF. In DNA, the CDR3 is TGTGCCAGCAGTTTCGACAGCCAGACTGGTGAAGCTTTCTTT.

CDR3 bases: TGTGCCAGCAGCCGACGGCTGGGGGCAGGGGCCAACGTCCTGACTTTC. Amino acids: CASSRRLGAGANVLTF. The V call is TRBV7-9, the J call TRBJ2-6; D perhaps matches TRBD1 (6 bases). Germline V CDR1 and CDR2: SEHNR, FQNEAQ (reference sequence). This CDR3 has 16 amino acids. Trimming stripped 5 bases from V and 4 bases from J, with 15 bases between.

V gene TRBV2 combines with J gene TRBJ1-3; D unresolved. V lost 4 bases and J lost 7, with 5 bases in between. Germline V gene lookup returns CDR1 SNHLY and CDR2 FYNNEI. CDR3 length: 11 amino acids. Written as DNA, the CDR3 is TGTGCCAGCAGTGTAGTCAACACCATATATTTT. Its translation: CASSVVNTIYF.

The chain links TRBV7-6 to TRBJ2-7; 10 bases match TRBD1. V lost 0 bases, J lost 2 bases, and 1 base stayed unmatched. The V gene's germline CDR1 is SGHVS and CDR2 FNYEAQ. The CDR3 runs to 15 residues. The CDR3 DNA reads TGTGCCAGCAGCTTAGCGGGACAGGGGCCCTACGAGCAGTACTTC. Translation gives CASSLAGQGPYEQYF.

The chain recombines TRBV27 with TRBJ2-7; possible D gene TRBD2, 5 bases. The V gene lost 4 bases and the J gene lost 2 bases, with 12 bases spanning the gap. This CDR3 is built from 14 residues. Germline CDR1 MNHEY, CDR2 SMNVEV (reference sequence). Here the CDR3 reads CASSSPGLPYEQYF. The DNA of the CDR3 is TGTGCCAGCAGTTCACCGGGATTACCCTACGAGCAGTACTTC.

V and J are TRBV12-5 and TRBJ2-5, with 7 bases lining up with TRBD1. The CDR3 is 13 residues long. Germline V gene sequence: CDR1 LGHNT, CDR2 FRNRAP. Unmatched junction bases numbered 6, after V lost 9 bases and J lost 2 bases. The CDR3 nucleotides are TGTGCTAGCGCAGGGGGTGAGCAAGAGACCCAGTACTTC. Translating it yields CASAGGEQETQYF.

V is TRBV28 and J is TRBJ2-1; D gene ambiguous. Germline V lookup: CDR1 MDHEN, CDR2 SYDVKM. The V and J ends lost 6 bases and 1 base respectively, with 10 bases between them. The CDR3 extends over 14 amino acids. The CDR3 loop reads CASRSTGSYNEQFF. Written as DNA, the CDR3 is TGTGCCAGCAGGTCTACCGGGTCCTACAATGAGCAGTTCTTC. The variable domain in full, with the rest retrieved from reference TRBV28 and TRBJ2-1, is DVKVTQSSRYLVKRTGEKVFLECVQDMDHENMFWYRQDPGLGLRLIYFSYDVKMKEKGDIPEGYSVSREKKERFSLILESASTNQTSMYLCASRSTGSYNEQFFGPGTRLTVL.